This passage covers 29 T cell receptor beta chains from one sample sequenced in a study of cytomegalovirus exposure and HLA in healthy donors (dated by TCRdb to the late 2010s). The library was prepared using the immunoSEQ multiplex PCR assay. The multiplex PCR relied on a mix of 60 forward primers for TCR Vbeta segments and 13 reverse primers for TCR Jbeta segments. TCRdb obtained this table from immuneACCESS and retained in-frame rearrangements with V and J assigned. These tables miss some clones; where compared with another copy, unresolved V genes account for less than half of the shortfall, and the remainder is unexplained. This sample gives about 140,000 clones in total; roughly four fifths of them show up just once. Approximately 1.9% of the sample is taken by the ten largest. The sequenced sample consisted of PBMCs. These receptors all come from a woman aged 40 to 50 in good health and CMV-seronegative.

This CDR3 reads CASSVGVGAGVPDTQYF. The DNA for the CDR3 is TGTGCCAGCAGCGTGGGGGTAGGAGCGGGAGTACCGGATACGCAGTATTTT. The chain is built from TRBV9 and TRBJ2-3, with 8 bases aligning to TRBD2. In germline, CDR1 is SGDLS, CDR2 YYNGEE. The CDR3 spans 17 residues. After removal of 2 bases from V and 6 bases from J, the junction contained 14 bases not matched to a gene.

V usage is TRBV7-2 and J usage is TRBJ1-2, with 10 bases identical to TRBD1. CDR3 length: 15 amino acids. Unmatched junction bases numbered 7, after V lost 1 base and J lost 8 bases. The germline CDR1 and CDR2 sequences are SGHTA and FQGNSA. The CDR3 DNA sequence: TGTGCCAGCAGCTTAGAGACAGGGGGCGCAGGAGGCTACACCTTC. This gives the protein CASSLETGGAGGYTF.

In its sample, this clone was seen a few times. The J gene is TRBJ2-1, the V gene TRBV7-3; 7 bases agree with TRBD1. CDR1 is SGHTA and CDR2 is FQGTGA in the germline V gene. The CDR3 runs 14 residues. Losses at the gene ends were 4 bases for V and 6 bases for J; bases not matched to a gene: 6. This CDR3 is CASSSGQLPNEQFF. For the CDR3, the DNA is TGTGCCAGCAGCTCGGGACAGTTACCCAATGAGCAGTTCTTC.

This clone came up once. The chain uses TRBV28 and TRBJ2-1; TRBD2 agrees at 11 bases. The CDR3 is made up of 18 amino acids. CDR1 is MDHEN and CDR2 is SYDVKM in the germline V gene. The V gene end was trimmed by 8 bases and the J gene end by 2 bases; junction bases not matched to a gene: 14. This CDR3 is CASGGRGTTSGTYNEQFF. DNA for the CDR3: TGTGCCAGCGGGGGAAGGGGGACGACTAGCGGGACCTACAATGAGCAGTTCTTC.

This rearrangement joins TRBV4-1 to TRBJ2-1, with 11 bases matching TRBD2. Germline trimming cut 3 bases from V and 1 base from J; bases unmatched to any gene: 11. Germline CDR1 reads MGHRA; CDR2 reads YSYEKL. The CDR3 is 19 amino acids. The CDR3 here is CASSHLAGGERVSYNEQFF. The CDR3 DNA follows: TGCGCCAGCAGCCATTTAGCGGGAGGGGAGAGAGTTTCCTACAATGAGCAGTTCTTC.

The rearrangement links TRBV10-2 to TRBJ2-2; the match to TRBD1 covers 8 bases. J gave up 4 bases and V 2 bases, and 6 bases lay outside the gene matches. The CDR3 runs to 16 residues. Germline CDR1 and CDR2: WSHSY and SAAADI. CDR3 in amino acids: CASSEPTGVSTGELFF. CDR3 DNA sequence: TGCGCCAGCAGTGAGCCGACAGGGGTTAGCACCGGGGAGCTGTTTTTT.

The V gene is TRBV7-9, the J gene TRBJ2-7, with 9 positions matching TRBD1. J was trimmed by 0 bases and V by 10 bases; bases with no gene match: 7. From germline, CDR1 is SEHNR and CDR2 FQNEAQ (reference sequence). This CDR3 region has 14 residues. CDR3 residues: CATNPGQGSYEQYF. CDR3 nucleotide sequence: TGTGCCACCAATCCGGGACAGGGCTCCTACGAGCAGTACTTC.

This chain links TRBV19 with TRBJ1-5; D remains unclear. The V and J ends lost 4 bases and 6 bases respectively, with 10 bases between them. The CDR3 runs to 13 residues. Germline V gene sequence: CDR1 LNHDA, CDR2 SQIVND (reference sequence). The CDR3 DNA reads as TGTGCCAGTAGTAGAGGAGAGAGTCAGCCCCAGCATTTT. Its translation is CASSRGESQPQHF. The full variable domain, with the rest looked up from reference TRBV19 and TRBJ1-5, is DGGITQSPKYLFRKEGQNVTLSCEQNLNHDAMYWYRQDPGQGLRLIYYSQIVNDFQKGDIAEGYSVSREKKESFPLTVTSAQKNPTAFYLCASSRGESQPQHFGDGTRLSIL.

J is TRBJ1-2 and V is TRBV5-1; 7 nucleotides agree with TRBD1. This CDR3 comprises 17 residues. V lost 0 bases to trimming and J lost 11 bases; unmatched junction nucleotides: 19. Looked up from germline, CDR1 is SGHRS and CDR2 is YFSETQ. CDR3 sequence (DNA): TGCGCCAGCAGCTTGGACAGAAGACAGGGCCCAGAGAGCTTTTACACCTTC. Its protein is CASSLDRRQGPESFYTF.

This clone was detected only a few times. The CDR3 loop is CASSPGTSGTIGAYEQYF. CDR3 in DNA: TGTGCCAGCAGCCCCGGGACTAGCGGGACTATCGGTGCCTACGAGCAGTACTTC. This sequence joins TRBV5-4 and TRBJ2-7, with 13 nucleotides matching TRBD2. Germline lookup yields CDR1 SGHNT and CDR2 YYREEE (reference sequence). V lost 4 bases, J lost 2 bases, and 12 bases stayed unmatched. The CDR3 is made up of 18 amino acids.

The CDR3, as DNA: TGTGCCAGCAGCCTAGCGGGAGTGGGTTCCTACAATGAGCAGTTCTTC. Its protein product is CASSLAGVGSYNEQFF. V usage is TRBV7-3 and J usage is TRBJ2-1; TRBD2 matches at 10 bases. The CDR3 spans 16 residues. Per germline, CDR1 SGHTA and CDR2 FQGTGA. J was trimmed by 1 base and V by 5 bases; bases with no gene match: 5.

This sequence joins TRBV30 and TRBJ1-1; D remains ambiguous. The V gene lost 8 bases and the J gene lost 0 bases, with 16 bases spanning the gap. CDR3 length: 14 residues. Per germline, CDR1 GTSNPN and CDR2 SVGIG (reference sequence). The CDR3 nucleotides read TGTGCCCTCCTGATAACACCCCTGAACACTGAAGCTTTCTTT. This encodes CALLITPLNTEAFF.

The V and J genes are TRBV7-3 and TRBJ2-5; D is possibly TRBD2 (5 bases). The V end was cut by 2 bases, the J end by 5 bases, with 9 bases between. There are 13 residues in the CDR3. The germline CDR1 and CDR2 sequences are SGHTA and FQGTGA. DNA for the CDR3: TGTGCCAGCAGCTTAGAGGGTGGGGAGACCCAGTACTTC. It specifies CASSLEGGETQYF. Using reference TRBV7-3 and TRBJ2-5 for the parts outside the CDR3, the full variable domain is GAGVSQTPSNKVTEKGKYVELRCDPISGHTALYWYRQSLGQGPEFLIYFQGTGAADDSGLPNDRFFAVRPEGSVSTLKIQRTERGDSAVYLCASSLEGGETQYFGPGTRLLVL.

This rearrangement joins TRBV7-9 to TRBJ2-3; 12 bases are shared with TRBD2. V lost 4 bases, J lost 5 bases, and 10 bases stayed unmatched. Germline loops: CDR1 SEHNR, CDR2 FQNEAQ (reference sequence). The CDR3 loop spans 17 amino acids. The CDR3 coding sequence is TGTGCCAGCAGCTCCAGTCTAGCGGGAGGGCCGGTAGATACGCAGTATTTT. Translating gives CASSSSLAGGPVDTQYF.

V gene TRBV29-1 combines with J gene TRBJ2-3, with 11 bases lining up with TRBD2. Losses at the gene ends were 7 bases for V and 0 bases for J; bases not matched to a gene: 12. This CDR3 region has 17 residues. The germline gives CDR1 SQVTM, CDR2 ANQGSEA. In DNA form, the CDR3 reads TGCAGCGCTGTTGGGACTAGCGGAGTCCCTAGCACAGATACGCAGTATTTT. Amino acid sequence: CSAVGTSGVPSTDTQYF.

The chain employs TRBV21-1 and TRBJ2-7; TRBD1 is the table's D call, not checked against the DNA. TRBV21-1 is a listed pseudogene. The CDR3 sequence is 15 residues long. CDR3 sequence: CASSPERGCSYEQYF. CDR3 in DNA: TGTGCCAGCAGCCCGGAAAGGGGGTGTTCCTACGAGCAGTACTTC.

The chain uses TRBV27 and TRBJ2-3, with D tentatively TRBD2 (6 bases). Trimming pared 3 bases from V and 0 bases from J, leaving 13 bases between. The length of the CDR3 is 16 residues. The V gene's germline CDR1 is MNHEY and CDR2 SMNVEV (reference sequence). Written as DNA, the CDR3 is TGTGCCAGCAGTTTTGGGACGGGAGATAGCACAGATACGCAGTATTTT. This gives the protein CASSFGTGDSTDTQYF.

The chain joins TRBV7-9 to TRBJ2-3; maybe TRBD2 (7 bases). Germline V CDR1 and CDR2: SEHNR, FQNEAQ (reference sequence). The CDR3 extends over 14 amino acids. V was shortened by 6 bases and J by 4 bases, with 14 bases between the two germline ends. This CDR3 is CASRGAGVADTQYF. The CDR3, as DNA: TGTGCCAGCAGGGGGGCGGGAGTCGCAGATACGCAGTATTTT.

The chain couples TRBV7-2 to TRBJ2-3; perhaps TRBD2 as D (6 bases). The V and J ends lost 2 bases and 0 bases respectively, with 12 bases between them. Germline-derived CDR1 and CDR2 are SGHTA and FQGNSA. The CDR3 spans 16 residues. DNA of the CDR3: TGTGCCAGCAGCTTACCCGTAGCGGCTAGCACAGATACGCAGTATTTT. It encodes CASSLPVAASTDTQYF.

The chain is built from TRBV5-4 and TRBJ2-2; D is unclear. Trimming cost V 2 bases and J 4 bases, with 6 bases left between them. Germline V lookup: CDR1 SGHNT, CDR2 YYREEE (reference sequence). The CDR3 loop spans 13 amino acids. CDR3 DNA sequence: TGTGCCAGCAGCTTTATGTCCACCGGGGAGCTGTTTTTT. The encoded protein is CASSFMSTGELFF.

This chain connects TRBV19 to TRBJ2-5, with 13 bases lining up with TRBD2. With V trimmed by 5 bases and J by 7 bases, 10 bases remained unmatched. The CDR3 covers 16 residues. Germline loops: CDR1 LNHDA, CDR2 SQIVND (reference sequence). As DNA, the CDR3 is TGTGCCAGTAGTGCTGATGGACTAGCGGGAGAAGGGACCCAGTACTTC. Protein sequence: CASSADGLAGEGTQYF.

V gene TRBV5-4 combines with J gene TRBJ2-4; a weak D match, TRBD2 (5 bases). This CDR3 has 15 amino acids. Germline V gene sequence: CDR1 SGHNT, CDR2 YYREEE (reference sequence). V lost 4 bases to trimming and J lost 1 base, with 12 bases between them. CDR3 in DNA: TGTGCCAGCAGCCACGGAACGGGGGCCAAAAACATTCAGTACTTC. It translates to CASSHGTGAKNIQYF. Variable domain in full (rest from reference TRBV5-4 and TRBJ2-4): ETGVTQSPTHLIKTRGQQVTLRCSSQSGHNTVSWYQQALGQGPQFIFQYYREEENGRGNFPPRFSGLQFPNYSSELNVNALELDDSALYLCASSHGTGAKNIQYFGAGTRLSVL.

The chain uses TRBV28 and TRBJ1-1, with TRBD1 identical over 7 bases. The CDR3 covers 15 residues. Per the germline V gene, CDR1 is MDHEN and CDR2 is SYDVKM. Trimming at V came to 6 bases and at J to 4 bases, leaving 11 bases not matched to a gene. The CDR3 loop reads CASRTYRGRATEAFF. CDR3 nucleotides: TGTGCCAGCAGGACCTACAGGGGTCGGGCCACTGAAGCTTTCTTT.

This chain connects TRBV27 to TRBJ2-7; D ambiguous. The CDR3 extends over 15 amino acids. Trimming took 8 bases from V and 6 from J, leaving 23 bases between them. Germline V gives CDR1 MNHEY, CDR2 SMNVEV (reference sequence). CDR3 sequence: CASSLATRQTFEQYF. Written as DNA, the CDR3 is TGTGCCAGCTCCCTGGCGACCCGTCAGACTTTCGAGCAGTACTTC.

The genes are TRBV11-2 and TRBJ1-2; D possibly corresponds to TRBD1 (6 bases). The germline V gene encodes CDR1 SGHAT and CDR2 FQNNGV. Trimming took 2 bases from V and 4 from J, leaving 8 bases between them. The CDR3 covers 13 residues. CDR3 bases: TGTGCCAGCAGCTTATCACAGGGCTATGGCTACACCTTC. This encodes CASSLSQGYGYTF.

The rearrangement joins TRBV5-6 to TRBJ2-1, with 7 bases fitting TRBD2. CDR1 SGHDT and CDR2 YYEEEE come from the germline V gene. This CDR3 spans 13 amino acids. V was pared by 2 bases and J by 8 bases, with 4 bases of the junction left unmatched. For the CDR3, the DNA is TGTGCCAGCAGCTTAGGACTAGTCGATGAGCAGTTCTTC. Amino acids: CASSLGLVDEQFF.

The chain has TRBV7-2 and TRBJ2-2; D remains ambiguous. The CDR3 totals 13 residues. CDR1 SGHTA and CDR2 FQGNSA come from the germline V gene. V gave up 1 base and J gave up 5 bases, with 5 bases separating them. CDR3 loop: CASSLVRTGELFF. In nucleotides, the CDR3 is TGTGCCAGCAGCTTAGTCAGGACCGGGGAGCTGTTTTTT.

The V gene is TRBV29-1, the J gene TRBJ2-7; TRBD2 agrees at 10 bases. The CDR3 totals 12 residues. V dropped 7 bases and J dropped 3; count of bases not matched to a gene: 3. In germline, CDR1 is SQVTM, CDR2 ANQGSEA. CDR3 nucleotides: TGCAGCGCCAGACTAGCGGGCTACGAGCAGTACTTC. Its translation is CSARLAGYEQYF.

The rearrangement uses TRBV2 and TRBJ2-7; 11 nucleotides line up with TRBD2. Germline V CDR1 and CDR2: SNHLY, FYNNEI. The CDR3 extends over 12 amino acids. Trimming took 11 bases from V and 4 from J; bases not matched to a gene: 4. The DNA for the CDR3 is TGTGCCGGGACTAGCGGCCGATACGAGCAGTACTTC. It is translated as CAGTSGRYEQYF.